The clone carrying this T cell receptor beta chain was seen only once. Original methodology: Nucleated cell number was recorded as an estimate derived from reference gene primer amplification. Assay: immunoSEQ multiplex PCR; the TCRdb copy retains only in-frame clones and omits some. V and J calls and clone size follow that table, whereas D and trimming were derived from the DNA. The table includes around 67,000 clones, about 73% detected once. The data derive from a study of blood T cell repertoires in COVID-19. For the study at large: PBMCs, B-cell-depleted T cells, or T cells were the source of the cDNA or gDNA that made up the material.

The germline V gene encodes CDR1 SGHRS and CDR2 YFSETQ. The CDR3 has 13 residues. Trimming took 6 bases from V and 0 from J, leaving 7 bases between them. Material: peripheral blood. The receptor's source is a woman in her sixties or seventies with acute or convalescent COVID-19. The chain combines TRBV5-1 with TRBJ2-1, with a weak D call TRBD2 (5 bases). The CDR3 sequence: CASTRGSYNEQFF. DNA for the CDR3: TGCGCCAGCACCCGGGGCTCCTACAATGAGCAGTTCTTC. Full variable domain (missing parts from reference TRBV5-1 and TRBJ2-1): KAGVTQTPRYLIKTRGQQVTLSCSPISGHRSVSWYQQTPGQGLQFLFEYFSETQRNKGNFPGRFSGRQFSNSRSEMNVSTLELGDSALYLCASTRGSYNEQFFGPGTRLTVL.